This record concerns one TCR beta chain sequence. The antigen remains undetermined. The data belong to a study of CD8 T cells in Susac syndrome. In the study overall: Six sequenced Susac syndrome patients had clinically active disease, while eight or nine were in remission.

Trimming took 4 bases from V and 4 from J; bases not matched to a gene: 5. The CDR3 sequence is 14 residues long. Per the germline V gene, CDR1 is SQVTM and CDR2 is ANQGSEA. The study, taken as a whole, reports: The total CD8+ repertoires yielded 15 to 20 Susac-specific public clones and the CD8+ TEMRA repertoires yielded 4 or 5. The peak of CD8+ clonal expansion in Susac was seen in TEMRA cells and active patients.

It was with random hexamers that about 0.45 to 1 ug RNA was reverse transcribed. By means of immunoSEQ multiplex PCR, TCR beta CDR3 spanning 54 Vbeta and 13 Jbeta underwent amplification. TCRdb recomputed calls from the immunoSEQ multiplex PCR reads with MiXCR, one row per CDR3 protein. Of fewer than 150,000 distinct CDR3 sequences detected, approximately 95% appear once; the ten largest clones hold 0.18%. J is TRBJ2-7 and V is TRBV29-1, with 12 bases identical to TRBD2. The sequence was collected from a human donor with Susac syndrome. Sequencing was performed on CD8+ T cells from PBMCs. This CDR3 is CSVGTTSGGYEQYF. The CDR3 bases are TGCAGCGTTGGGACGACTAGCGGGGGATACGAGCAGTACTTC.